Below, 27 T cell receptor beta chains from the same sample are listed, as sequenced in a study of T-cell memory formation after mild COVID-19 (dated by TCRdb to about 2021). The library was generated by 5' RACE. TCRdb names Illumina NovaSeq 6000 as the instrument used. TCRdb ran its own pipeline on the public reads, namely fastp trimming at Q25 and MiXCR clone calling, and kept in-frame beta chains. One record per CDR3 amino acid sequence lists the most common genes and DNA. The sample profile shows about 210,000 distinct CDR3 sequences; roughly a tenth of them were found once. Roughly 3% of the sample is taken by the ten largest. Sequenced: PBMCs or a T cell subset sorted from them (not recorded which). The receptors were gathered from a man younger than 30 who had mild COVID-19 (a few samples of this study predate the infection). The sample titles of this study are shuffled in the database, so cell type and time point are left out; the donor was told from shared clones.

This clonotype was seen ten or more times. The DNA of the CDR3 is TGTGCCAGCAGCTTAGATAGGGGCGACAATTCACCCCTCCACTTT. Encoded protein: CASSLDRGDNSPLHF. This chain connects TRBV7-9 to TRBJ1-6, with D perhaps TRBD1 (5 bases). The V end lost 1 base, the J end lost 7 bases, and 11 bases lay between the germline ends. CDR1 and CDR2 (germline): SEHNR, FQNEAQ (reference sequence). This CDR3 comprises 15 residues.

This clonotype was counted at least ten times. V and J are TRBV12-5 and TRBJ2-5; 7 bases align to TRBD1. Per germline, CDR1 LGHNT and CDR2 FRNRAP. This CDR3 is built from 14 residues. V lost 4 bases and J lost 5; bases outside the gene matches: 7. The CDR3 reads CASGWGQLGETQYF. DNA for the CDR3: TGTGCTAGTGGTTGGGGACAGCTGGGGGAGACCCAGTACTTC.

The genes are TRBV18 and TRBJ1-1; tentative D call: TRBD1 (6 bases). CDR3 size: 16 residues. Germline loops: CDR1 KGHSH, CDR2 LQKENI. The V end was cut by 0 bases, the J end by 10 bases, with 21 bases between. The CDR3 loop reads CASSPPVLGGGPGAFF. In nucleotides, the CDR3 is TGTGCCAGCTCACCACCGGTTTTAGGGGGTGGCCCGGGAGCTTTCTTT.

This clonotype was detected only a few times. The chain recombines TRBV7-6 with TRBJ2-7; the D call may be TRBD1 or TRBD2 (5 bases each). Per the germline V gene, CDR1 is SGHVS and CDR2 is FNYEAQ. There are 14 residues in the CDR3. Trimming pared 5 bases from V and 4 bases from J, leaving 15 bases between. The DNA for the CDR3 is TGTGCCAGCAGCCCCGGGACCATTTCTTACGAGCAGTACTTC. This encodes CASSPGTISYEQYF.

This clonotype was seen only a few times. V and J are TRBV7-8 and TRBJ1-1; 7 nucleotides match TRBD1. The V gene end was trimmed by 5 bases and the J gene end by 7 bases; junction bases not matched to a gene: 7. Germline values: CDR1 SGHVS, CDR2 FQNEAQ. The length of the CDR3 is 13 residues. The CDR3 bases are TGTGCCAGCAGCAAAAGACAGGGTGGTGAAGCTTTCTTT. It encodes CASSKRQGGEAFF.

CDR3 sequence reads: CASSELKGQGRSGELFF. The CDR3 DNA reads as TGTGCCAGCAGTGAATTAAAGGGACAGGGGCGGAGCGGGGAGCTGTTTTTT. The genes are TRBV25-1 and TRBJ2-2; TRBD1 matches 10 bases. The CDR3 length is 17 residues. V was pared by 1 base and J by 7 bases, with 9 bases of the junction left unmatched. Germline CDR1 MGHDK, CDR2 SYGVNS.

Written as DNA, the CDR3 is TGTGCCAGCAGCTGGAACTTTATCGGGGGGTACCAAGAGACCCAGTACTTC. Its protein is CASSWNFIGGYQETQYF. V and J are TRBV3-1 and TRBJ2-5; 7 nucleotides match TRBD2. The CDR3 has 17 residues. Germline-derived CDR1 and CDR2 are LGHDT and YNNKEL (reference sequence). V dropped 5 bases and J dropped 0; count of bases not matched to a gene: 12.

In its sample, this clonotype was seen a few times. The chain carries TRBV15 and TRBJ2-7, with 7 bases lining up with TRBD2. V gave up 2 bases and J gave up 5 bases; unmatched junction bases: 9. From germline, CDR1 is LNHNV and CDR2 YYDKDF (reference sequence). This CDR3 spans 15 amino acids. CDR3 amino acids: CATSRPRGGVDEQYF. CDR3 coding DNA: TGTGCCACCAGCAGACCCCGTGGGGGGGTCGACGAGCAGTACTTC.

This clonotype has just a few counts. The chain uses TRBV28 and TRBJ2-7; D may be TRBD1 (6 bases). Trimming took 5 bases from V and 10 from J, leaving 15 bases between them. This CDR3 has 12 residues. Per the germline V gene, CDR1 is MDHEN and CDR2 is SYDVKM. The CDR3 here is CASSGWTETQYV. DNA of the CDR3: TGTGCCAGCAGTGGGTGGACAGAGACACAGTACGTC.

This clonotype has only a few counts. The chain employs TRBV4-3 and TRBJ2-3; D could derive from TRBD1 or TRBD2 (7 bases each). V was clipped by 4 bases and J by 0 bases, with 14 bases between them. CDR3 length: 16 residues. The germline V gene encodes CDR1 LGHNA and CDR2 YSLEER. CDR3 sequence reads: CASSRQGGPSTDTQYF. Written as DNA, the CDR3 is TGCGCCAGCAGCCGTCAGGGGGGGCCTAGCACAGATACGCAGTATTTT.

This clonotype appeared a few times. The chain joins TRBV9 to TRBJ2-3; 13 bases are a match to TRBD2. This CDR3 region has 14 residues. V lost 3 bases, J lost 9 bases, and 4 bases stayed unmatched. Germline V gene sequence: CDR1 SGDLS, CDR2 YYNGEE. The DNA for the CDR3 is TGTGCCAGCAGCGCGGGACTAGCGGGGCAAACGCAGTATTTT. The encoded protein is CASSAGLAGQTQYF.

This clonotype was detected ten times or more. This chain connects TRBV20-1 to TRBJ1-5, with D maybe TRBD1 (5 bases). The V end was cut by 4 bases, the J end by 7 bases, with 20 bases between. The germline V gene encodes CDR1 DFQATT and CDR2 SNEGSKA (reference sequence). The CDR3 is 15 amino acids. Here the CDR3 reads CSANSMGRAKQPQHF. Written as DNA, the CDR3 is TGCAGTGCTAACTCCATGGGGCGGGCGAAACAGCCCCAGCATTTT.

At least ten counts were recorded for this clonotype. This chain links TRBV3-1 with TRBJ2-7, with TRBD2 matching 8 bases. The V gene end was trimmed by 3 bases and the J gene end by 3 bases; junction bases not matched to a gene: 4. Germline V gives CDR1 LGHDT, CDR2 YNNKEL (reference sequence). The CDR3 consists of 14 residues. The CDR3 loop is CASSQTGGLYEQYF. As DNA, the CDR3 is TGTGCCAGCAGCCAGACGGGGGGGCTCTACGAGCAGTACTTC.

CDR3 DNA: TGTGCCAGCAGCCGAGAGGGGATGAACACTGAAGCTTTCTTT. Its translation is CASSREGMNTEAFF. The chain couples TRBV12-3 or TRBV12-4 to TRBJ1-1; possibly TRBD1 for D (5 bases). The CDR3 has 14 residues. V was clipped by 6 bases and J by 0 bases, with 11 bases between them.

The DNA for the CDR3 is TGTGCCAGCAGGAACGACAGGGGATTGATCGCAGATACGCAGTATTTT. Its translation: CASRNDRGLIADTQYF. The chain joins TRBV2 to TRBJ2-3; 8 nucleotides align to TRBD1. The J segment lost 4 bases and the V segment lost 6 bases, leaving 12 bases of the junction unmatched. Germline CDR1 is SNHLY and CDR2 is FYNNEI. This CDR3 region has 16 residues.

This clonotype was detected ten times or more. The chain combines TRBV7-9 with TRBJ1-1; D is unclear. Germline CDR1 reads SEHNR; CDR2 reads FQNEAQ (reference sequence). Trimming stripped 1 base from V and 5 bases from J, with 5 bases between. This CDR3 spans 12 amino acids. The chain's CDR3 is CASSLDGTEAFF. CDR3 nucleotides: TGTGCCAGCAGCTTAGATGGGACTGAAGCTTTCTTT.

This clonotype has only a few counts. The chain recombines TRBV24-1 with TRBJ1-5; no clear D gene. The CDR3 is made up of 13 amino acids. V was shortened by 9 bases and J by 3 bases, with 11 bases between the two germline ends. Germline CDR1 reads KGHDR; CDR2 reads SFDVKD. For the CDR3, the DNA is TGTGCCACCCAAGAAAAGTACAATCAGCCCCAGCATTTT. Protein: CATQEKYNQPQHF.

This chain uses TRBV7-9 with TRBJ1-6, with a weak D call TRBD1 (6 bases). The ends were cut back, 5 bases at V and 12 bases at J, with 11 bases in the middle. In germline, CDR1 is SEHNR, CDR2 FQNEAQ (reference sequence). This CDR3 contains 12 residues. The CDR3 DNA is TGTGCCAGCAGCAAACCCAGGGGACCCCTCCACTTT. Translated: CASSKPRGPLHF.

The CDR3 nucleotides read TGCGCCAGCAGCCTCGCAGTTTCACCCCTCAATGAGCAGTTCTTC. It specifies CASSLAVSPLNEQFF. The chain recombines TRBV5-1 with TRBJ2-1; no definite D call. The ends were cut back, 4 bases at V and 6 bases at J, with 17 bases in the middle. The CDR3 loop spans 15 amino acids. Per germline, CDR1 SGHRS and CDR2 YFSETQ.

The sample holds a few counts of this clonotype. This chain links TRBV7-6 with TRBJ2-3; tentatively, D is TRBD1 (6 bases). The CDR3 is 16 amino acids. CDR1 SGHVS and CDR2 FNYEAQ come from the germline V gene. Trimming shortened V by 5 bases and J by 1 base, and 16 bases separated the two germline ends. The CDR3 region has the DNA TGTGCCAGCAGCCTACAGACAGGTCTGGGCACAGATACGCAGTATTTT. It is translated as CASSLQTGLGTDTQYF. Filled out from reference TRBV7-6 and TRBJ2-3, the complete variable domain reads GAGVSQSPRYKVTKRGQDVALRCDPISGHVSLYWYRQALGQGPEFLTYFNYEAQQDKSGLPNDRFSAERPEGSISTLTIQRTEQRDSAMYRCASSLQTGLGTDTQYFGPGTRLTVL.

This clonotype was counted between two and nine times. The V call is TRBV7-2, the J call TRBJ1-6, with a tentative D call TRBD1 (6 bases). The V gene's germline CDR1 is SGHTA and CDR2 FQGNSA. The CDR3 consists of 15 residues. The V end lost 6 bases, the J end lost 10 bases, and 19 bases lay between the germline ends. CDR3 in amino acids: CASRVTGRRGSPLHF. The CDR3 DNA follows: TGTGCCAGCAGAGTAACAGGGAGAAGGGGCTCACCCCTCCACTTT.

The chain is built from TRBV12-3 or TRBV12-4 and TRBJ1-1, with D perhaps TRBD1 (5 bases). The CDR3 sequence is 15 residues long. V was trimmed by 3 bases and J by 3 bases, leaving 14 bases between them. Here the CDR3 reads CASSLGEGTDTEAFF. The CDR3, as DNA: TGTGCCAGCAGTTTGGGGGAGGGTACGGACACTGAAGCTTTCTTT.

This clonotype was detected only a few times. V usage is TRBV5-1 and J usage is TRBJ2-1; 10 bases agree with TRBD1. Per germline, CDR1 SGHRS and CDR2 YFSETQ. This CDR3 comprises 14 residues. Trimming cost V 9 bases and J 6 bases; bases outside gene matches: 9. This CDR3 is CATKGQGISNEQFF. The CDR3 DNA reads as TGCGCCACCAAGGGACAGGGGATTTCCAATGAGCAGTTCTTC.

The chain employs TRBV7-2 and TRBJ2-1, with TRBD2 matching 9 bases. The CDR3 totals 15 residues. The trim removed 6 bases at V and 3 bases at J, leaving 6 bases unmatched. CDR1 is SGHTA, CDR2 FQGNSA, per germline. The CDR3 loop is CASSYSGGVYNEQFF. The CDR3 bases are TGTGCCAGCAGTTATAGCGGGGGCGTCTACAATGAGCAGTTCTTC.

The sample holds a few counts of this clonotype. The chain has TRBV7-2 and TRBJ2-7, with D possibly matching TRBD2 (5 bases). The CDR3 has 14 amino acids. Germline V gives CDR1 SGHTA, CDR2 FQGNSA. V lost 5 bases and J 2 bases, leaving 13 bases between the germline ends. The CDR3 DNA reads as TGTGCCAGCAGCCCTCGATCCGGGGCCTACGAGCAGTACTTC. Amino acids: CASSPRSGAYEQYF.

V usage is TRBV20-1 and J usage is TRBJ1-5, with D maybe TRBD1 (5 bases). Trimming took 3 bases from V and 6 from J, leaving 12 bases between them. The CDR3 contains 13 residues. From germline, CDR1 is DFQATT and CDR2 SNEGSKA (reference sequence). This CDR3 reads CSASSRASQPQHF. The CDR3 DNA follows: TGCAGTGCTAGTTCCAGGGCTAGTCAGCCCCAGCATTTT.

The chain carries TRBV4-3 and TRBJ1-3; weak D call: TRBD1 (6 bases). The CDR3 is 16 residues long. V was cut by 0 bases and J by 4 bases, with 13 bases left in between. Germline V gives CDR1 LGHNA, CDR2 YSLEER. CDR3 DNA: TGCGCCAGCAGCCAAGAATCAGGGGCGCCGGGAAACACCATATATTTT. Residues: CASSQESGAPGNTIYF.